Listed below are T cell receptor beta chains from one sample, sequenced in a study of blood T cell repertoires in COVID-19. The data were produced by immunoSEQ multiplex PCR, yet TCRdb's version contains in-frame clones alone and is incomplete. The table has 200,000 to 250,000 clones, approximately 87% seen once. Sequenced material: PBMCs or T cells enriched from blood (not recorded which). Receptors were obtained from a woman aged 45-59 years in a cohort exposed to, infected with or recovered from COVID-19 (not recorded which). The CDR3 runs from the conserved cysteine through the conserved F or W. Fields, in order: J gene, V gene, clone size, D gene, CDR3 DNA, CDR3 protein. A D gene is named only where the DNA matches it firmly. Clone size is given for some rows only: seen once, a few or many times, or a class if the clone is expanded.

j_gene: TRBJ2-6
v_gene: TRBV27
abundance: .
d_gene: .
CDR3nt: TGTGCCAGCAGTTCACGGGGAAGGGTTGGGGCCAACGTCCTGACTTTC
CDR3aa: CASSSRGRVGANVLTF

j_gene: TRBJ1-6
v_gene: TRBV30
abundance: .
d_gene: TRBD1
CDR3nt: TGTGCCTGGGTGACTCCAGGGGGATCCGGATCCTATAATTCACCCCTCCACTTT
CDR3aa: CAWVTPGGSGSYNSPLHF

j_gene: TRBJ1-4
v_gene: TRBV5-1
abundance: once
d_gene: .
CDR3nt: TGCCCCAGCAGCCGACCGGGCCGGGGGGGTAGTGAAAAACTGTTTTTT
CDR3aa: CPSSRPGRGGSEKLFF

j_gene: TRBJ1-4
v_gene: TRBV4-3
abundance: .
d_gene: TRBD1
CDR3nt: TGCGCCAGCAGCTGGGACAGTCAGGCAACTAATGAAAAACTGTTTTTT
CDR3aa: CASSWDSQATNEKLFF

j_gene: TRBJ2-1
v_gene: TRBV5-1
abundance: .
d_gene: .
CDR3nt: TGCGCCAGCAGCTCGGGAACCACGACTTCTAATGAGCAGTTCTTC
CDR3aa: CASSSGTTTSNEQFF

j_gene: TRBJ1-1
v_gene: TRBV10-3
abundance: .
d_gene: .
CDR3nt: TGTGCCATCATGGCCCCGGGGAACACTGAAGCTTTCTTT
CDR3aa: CAIMAPGNTEAFF

j_gene: TRBJ1-1
v_gene: TRBV19
abundance: few
d_gene: .
CDR3nt: TGTGCCAGTAGTATATTTTTGAGGGCTGATGAAGCTTTCTTT
CDR3aa: CASSIFLRADEAFF

j_gene: TRBJ2-5
v_gene: TRBV19
abundance: .
d_gene: TRBD1
CDR3nt: TGTGCCAGTAGTTCGACCGGGACAGGGGCTAAAGAGACCCAGTACTTC
CDR3aa: CASSSTGTGAKETQYF

j_gene: TRBJ1-4
v_gene: TRBV7-9
abundance: .
d_gene: TRBD1
CDR3nt: TGTGCCAGCAGCTTCTCCGGGACAGGGAGTGGAAAACTGTTTTTT
CDR3aa: CASSFSGTGSGKLFF

j_gene: TRBJ1-2
v_gene: TRBV27
abundance: .
d_gene: .
CDR3nt: TGTGCCAGCAGGATAGGGGGAAGTAACTATGGCTACACCTTC
CDR3aa: CASRIGGSNYGYTF

j_gene: TRBJ2-5
v_gene: TRBV3-1/TRBV3-2
abundance: .
d_gene: .
CDR3nt: TGTGCCAGCTCGTTAGGGGCTGATTCGGCCCAGTACTTC
CDR3aa: CASSLGADSAQYF

j_gene: TRBJ1-5
v_gene: TRBV10-2
abundance: .
d_gene: .
CDR3nt: TGCGCCAGCAGTGAGAGACAGGGCAATCAGCCCCAGCATTTT
CDR3aa: CASSERQGNQPQHF

j_gene: TRBJ1-5
v_gene: TRBV19
abundance: .
d_gene: .
CDR3nt: TGTGCCAGTATATTTAGGGCAGGGAGCAATCAGCCCCAGCATTTT
CDR3aa: CASIFRAGSNQPQHF

j_gene: TRBJ2-5
v_gene: TRBV5-8
abundance: .
d_gene: TRBD1
CDR3nt: TGTGCCAGCAGGGGGACCGGGACAGGGGACCAAGAGACCCAGTACTTC
CDR3aa: CASRGTGTGDQETQYF

j_gene: TRBJ2-3
v_gene: TRBV18
abundance: .
d_gene: TRBD1
CDR3nt: TGTGCCAGCTCACCGGACAGGCTCACAGATACGCAGTATTTT
CDR3aa: CASSPDRLTDTQYF

j_gene: TRBJ2-3
v_gene: TRBV5-1
abundance: few
d_gene: TRBD1
CDR3nt: TGCGCCAGCAGCATCGGACAGGGGGCCGTTTCGGATACGCAGTATTTT
CDR3aa: CASSIGQGAVSDTQYF

j_gene: TRBJ1-1
v_gene: TRBV5-1
abundance: .
d_gene: .
CDR3nt: TGCGCCAGCACCCCGGCGGGGGGGGTCACTGAAGCTTTCTTT
CDR3aa: CASTPAGGVTEAFF

j_gene: TRBJ2-5
v_gene: TRBV6-1
abundance: .
d_gene: TRBD1
CDR3nt: TGTGCCAGCAGTGAAGCGCAACAGGGGATGGGAGAGACCCAGTACTTC
CDR3aa: CASSEAQQGMGETQYF

j_gene: TRBJ1-2
v_gene: TRBV9
abundance: .
d_gene: .
CDR3nt: TGTGCCAGCACCCCCGGGGGGTTTAATCACTATGGCTACACCTTC
CDR3aa: CASTPGGFNHYGYTF

j_gene: TRBJ2-2
v_gene: TRBV7-9
abundance: few
d_gene: .
CDR3nt: TGTGCCAGCAGCCAAATCGGGGGAGACACCGGGGAGCTGTTTTTT
CDR3aa: CASSQIGGDTGELFF

j_gene: TRBJ2-2
v_gene: TRBV10-3
abundance: few
d_gene: TRBD1
CDR3nt: TGTGCCATCAGAGAACCGGGACAGGAAGCCGGGGAGCTGTTTTTT
CDR3aa: CAIREPGQEAGELFF

j_gene: TRBJ1-1
v_gene: TRBV6-5
abundance: .
d_gene: .
CDR3nt: TGTGCCAGCAGCCGGGACTTTACGAACACTGAAGCTTTCTTT
CDR3aa: CASSRDFTNTEAFF

j_gene: TRBJ1-1
v_gene: TRBV5-4
abundance: .
d_gene: TRBD1
CDR3nt: TGTGCCAGCAGGGCACAGGGGGGAAGAGCAGCTTTCTTT
CDR3aa: CASRAQGGRAAFF

j_gene: TRBJ1-6
v_gene: TRBV27
abundance: .
d_gene: .
CDR3nt: TGTGCCAGCTCCCTGGGACTGGGTAATTCACCCCTCCACTTT
CDR3aa: CASSLGLGNSPLHF

j_gene: TRBJ2-1
v_gene: TRBV5-1
abundance: once
d_gene: TRBD1
CDR3nt: TGCGCCAGCAGAGGGGGCGGTAATGAGCAGTTCTTC
CDR3aa: CASRGGGNEQFF

j_gene: TRBJ2-1
v_gene: TRBV19
abundance: .
d_gene: .
CDR3nt: TGTGCCAGTACGTCAGGGAACTCCTACAATGAGCAGTTCTTC
CDR3aa: CASTSGNSYNEQFF

j_gene: TRBJ1-1
v_gene: TRBV19
abundance: .
d_gene: .
CDR3nt: TGTGCCAGTAAGAGGGGGGGGAACACTGAAGCTTTCTTT
CDR3aa: CASKRGGNTEAFF

j_gene: TRBJ1-6
v_gene: TRBV5-1
abundance: .
d_gene: .
CDR3nt: TGCGCCAGCAGTTTCGGGGTTTTCGATTCACCCCTCCACTTT
CDR3aa: CASSFGVFDSPLHF

j_gene: TRBJ2-3
v_gene: TRBV5-6
abundance: .
d_gene: TRBD2
CDR3nt: TGTGCCAGCAGCTTGGATAGGACTAGCGGGGGGTCAGATACGCAGTATTTT
CDR3aa: CASSLDRTSGGSDTQYF

j_gene: TRBJ2-3
v_gene: TRBV7-3
abundance: .
d_gene: TRBD2
CDR3nt: TGTGCCAGCAGCTTTGGTGCTAGCGGGGCAACAGATACGCAGTATTTT
CDR3aa: CASSFGASGATDTQYF

j_gene: TRBJ2-2
v_gene: TRBV6-5
abundance: .
d_gene: TRBD2
CDR3nt: TGTGCCAGCAGTTATGTGGCGGGGGGTACCGGGGAGCTGTTTTTT
CDR3aa: CASSYVAGGTGELFF

j_gene: TRBJ1-1
v_gene: TRBV5-1
abundance: once
d_gene: .
CDR3nt: TGCGCCAGCAGCTCCCAGGGCCGCGGCACTGAAGCTTTCTTT
CDR3aa: CASSSQGRGTEAFF

j_gene: TRBJ2-7
v_gene: TRBV3-1/TRBV3-2
abundance: .
d_gene: TRBD2
CDR3nt: TGTGCCAGCAGCCACACACCGAGGACTAGCGGCGTGGAGCAGTACTTC
CDR3aa: CASSHTPRTSGVEQYF

j_gene: TRBJ2-1
v_gene: TRBV4-2
abundance: .
d_gene: TRBD2
CDR3nt: TGTGCCAGCAGCCCCAGCGGGGTCTACAATGAGCAGTTCTTC
CDR3aa: CASSPSGVYNEQFF

j_gene: TRBJ1-5
v_gene: TRBV19
abundance: once
d_gene: .
CDR3nt: TGTGCCAGTAGTCTCCGACTGGCCGGGACATACGGCAATCAGCCCCAGCATTTT
CDR3aa: CASSLRLAGTYGNQPQHF

j_gene: TRBJ1-5
v_gene: TRBV18
abundance: .
d_gene: TRBD1
CDR3nt: TGTGCCAGCTCACCACAGGGACAGGATCAGCCCCAGCATTTT
CDR3aa: CASSPQGQDQPQHF

j_gene: TRBJ2-5
v_gene: TRBV9
abundance: few
d_gene: .
CDR3nt: TGTGCCAGCAGCCCCTGGCGGTCACAAGAGACCCAGTACTTC
CDR3aa: CASSPWRSQETQYF

j_gene: TRBJ1-2
v_gene: TRBV5-1
abundance: .
d_gene: .
CDR3nt: TGCGCCAGCAGCCGCGGGGCAGGGTCGGACTATGGCTACACCTTC
CDR3aa: CASSRGAGSDYGYTF

j_gene: TRBJ1-1
v_gene: TRBV7-9
abundance: .
d_gene: TRBD1
CDR3nt: TGTGCCAGCAGCTTGGAAGGGACAGGGGAAAAAGCTTTCTTT
CDR3aa: CASSLEGTGEKAFF

j_gene: TRBJ1-1
v_gene: TRBV4-3
abundance: .
d_gene: .
CDR3nt: TGCGCCAGCAGCCTAGTAGGAGGCGCTGAAGCTTTCTTT
CDR3aa: CASSLVGGAEAFF

j_gene: TRBJ1-1
v_gene: TRBV7-2
abundance: few
d_gene: .
CDR3nt: TGTGCCAGCAGCAAGCCCACAGAGAACACTGAAGCTTTCTTT
CDR3aa: CASSKPTENTEAFF

j_gene: TRBJ1-1
v_gene: TRBV9
abundance: .
d_gene: TRBD1
CDR3nt: TGTGCCAGCAGTCCCCGGGACAGGGGGTATGGGAGCACTGAAGCTTTCTTT
CDR3aa: CASSPRDRGYGSTEAFF

j_gene: TRBJ2-4
v_gene: TRBV30
abundance: once
d_gene: .
CDR3nt: TGTGCCTGGAGTGGCCAGGTGAAAAACATTCAGTACTTC
CDR3aa: CAWSGQVKNIQYF

j_gene: TRBJ2-7
v_gene: TRBV6-7
abundance: .
d_gene: TRBD1
CDR3nt: TGTGCCAGCAGTTACTCGATTAGGACAGGGCATGGCGAGCAGTACTTC
CDR3aa: CASSYSIRTGHGEQYF

j_gene: TRBJ1-2
v_gene: TRBV5-6
abundance: .
d_gene: TRBD1
CDR3nt: TGTGCCAGCAGCCCCCGGACCAGGGGGAGCTATGGCTACACCTTC
CDR3aa: CASSPRTRGSYGYTF

j_gene: TRBJ2-5
v_gene: TRBV4-3
abundance: .
d_gene: .
CDR3nt: TGCGCCAGCAGCCGAAGACATCAAGAGACCCAGTACTTC
CDR3aa: CASSRRHQETQYF

j_gene: TRBJ1-6
v_gene: TRBV7-2
abundance: .
d_gene: TRBD1
CDR3nt: TGTGCCAGCAGCAGACAGGGAAATAATTCACCCCTCCACTTT
CDR3aa: CASSRQGNNSPLHF

j_gene: TRBJ1-2
v_gene: TRBV7-2
abundance: .
d_gene: .
CDR3nt: TGTGCCAGCAGCTTTGGCGGCTATGGCTACACCTTC
CDR3aa: CASSFGGYGYTF

j_gene: TRBJ2-7
v_gene: TRBV18
abundance: .
d_gene: .
CDR3nt: TGTGCCAGCTCACCTCGTGGAGAATTCTACGAGCAGTACTTC
CDR3aa: CASSPRGEFYEQYF

j_gene: TRBJ1-6
v_gene: TRBV6-5
abundance: .
d_gene: TRBD1
CDR3nt: TGTGCCAGCAGTTACAAAGGACAGGGTGGTTCACCCCTCCACTTT
CDR3aa: CASSYKGQGGSPLHF

j_gene: TRBJ1-2
v_gene: TRBV2
abundance: .
d_gene: TRBD1
CDR3nt: TGTGCCAGCAGTCCCCATCGCCCGGACAGGAATGGCTACACCTTC
CDR3aa: CASSPHRPDRNGYTF